This T cell receptor beta chain emerged from a study of T cell responses to AZD1222 COVID-19 vaccine. CDR1 is MNHEY, CDR2 SVGAGI, per germline. The CDR3 is made up of 13 amino acids. The V and J ends lost 7 bases and 3 bases respectively, with 12 bases between them. A word on this clone: As yet, its antigen is unknown.

The method was immunoSEQ multiplex PCR; TCRdb's version includes in-frame clones alone and lacks a portion of them. The sample holds approximately 83,000 clones, just over 90% seen once. Overall study findings and caveats: Among AZD1222 vaccinees, only six or seven were seropositive at baseline. When two AZD1222 doses had been given, Spike-specific TCR breadth and depth rose. Targets within unmutated variant regions were reportedly found for nearly half of spike-specific TCRs.

This receptor was obtained from an adult in good health. The sample was peripheral blood, taken on day 0 of MenACWY control vaccination. The rearrangement links TRBV6-5 to TRBJ1-1; weak D call: TRBD1 (5 bases). The CDR3 spells CASNRRGDTEAFF. DNA for the CDR3: TGTGCCAGCAACAGGCGGGGGGACACTGAAGCTTTCTTT.